This TCR beta chain was captured by sequencing in a study of blood T cell repertoires in COVID-19. Measured with immunoSEQ multiplex PCR; TCRdb has only the in-frame clones, and not every one. This table has about 290,000 clones, roughly 90% appearing once. Germline V lookup: CDR1 DFQATT, CDR2 SNEGSKA (reference sequence). Trimming took 3 bases from V and 5 from J, leaving 13 bases between them. This CDR3 has 14 amino acids. This chain joins TRBV20-1 and TRBJ1-4; D gene uncertain. The TCR was taken from a young woman with COVID-19, enrolled during active disease. The source material was peripheral blood. CDR3 sequence: CSASSLRENEKLFF. CDR3 nucleotide sequence: TGCAGTGCTAGTAGTTTGCGGGAGAATGAAAAACTGTTTTTT.